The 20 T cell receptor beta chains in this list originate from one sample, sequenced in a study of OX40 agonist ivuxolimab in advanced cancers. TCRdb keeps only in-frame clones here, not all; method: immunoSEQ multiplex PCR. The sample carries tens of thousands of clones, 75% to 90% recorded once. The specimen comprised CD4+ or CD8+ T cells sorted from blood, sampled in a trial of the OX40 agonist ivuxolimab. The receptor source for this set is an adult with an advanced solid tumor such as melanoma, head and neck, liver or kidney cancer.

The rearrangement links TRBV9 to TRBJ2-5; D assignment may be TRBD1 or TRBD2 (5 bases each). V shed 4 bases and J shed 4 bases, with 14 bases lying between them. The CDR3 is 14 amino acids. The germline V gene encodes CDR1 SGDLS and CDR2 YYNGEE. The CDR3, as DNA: TGTGCCAGCAGCCCCTGGGGGAGAATAGAGACCCAGTACTTC. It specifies CASSPWGRIETQYF.

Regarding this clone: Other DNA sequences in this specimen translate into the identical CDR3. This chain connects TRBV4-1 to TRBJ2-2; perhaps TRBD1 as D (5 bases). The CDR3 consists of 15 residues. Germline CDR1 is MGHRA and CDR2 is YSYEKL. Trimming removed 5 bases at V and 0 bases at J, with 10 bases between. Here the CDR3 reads CASSSQTANTGELFF. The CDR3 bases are TGCGCCAGCAGCTCCCAGACAGCGAACACCGGGGAGCTGTTTTTT.

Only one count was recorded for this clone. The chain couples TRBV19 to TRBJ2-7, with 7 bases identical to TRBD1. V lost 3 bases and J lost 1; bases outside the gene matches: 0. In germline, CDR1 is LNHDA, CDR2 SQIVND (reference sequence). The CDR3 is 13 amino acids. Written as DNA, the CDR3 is TGTGCCAGTAGTATGACAGGGTCCTACGAGCAGTACTTC. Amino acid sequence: CASSMTGSYEQYF.

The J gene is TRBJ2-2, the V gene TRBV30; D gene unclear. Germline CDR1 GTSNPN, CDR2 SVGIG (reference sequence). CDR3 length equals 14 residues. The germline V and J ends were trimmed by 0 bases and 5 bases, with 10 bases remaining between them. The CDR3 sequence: CAWSVDLRTGELFF. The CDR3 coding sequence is TGTGCCTGGAGTGTAGATCTACGAACCGGGGAGCTGTTTTTT. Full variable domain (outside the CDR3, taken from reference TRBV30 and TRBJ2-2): SQTIHQWPATLVQPVGSPLSLECTVEGTSNPNLYWYRQAAGRGLQLLFYSVGIGQISSEVPQNLSASRPQDRQFILSSKKLLLSDSGFYLCAWSVDLRTGELFFGEGSRLTVL.

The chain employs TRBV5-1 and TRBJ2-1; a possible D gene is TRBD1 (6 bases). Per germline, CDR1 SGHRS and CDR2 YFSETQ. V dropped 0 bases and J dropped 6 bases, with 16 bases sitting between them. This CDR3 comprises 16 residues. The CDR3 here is CASSLGPFGGLNEQFF. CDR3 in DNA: TGCGCCAGCAGCTTGGGACCGTTTGGGGGCCTCAATGAGCAGTTCTTC. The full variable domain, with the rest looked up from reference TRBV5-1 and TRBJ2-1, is KAGVTQTPRYLIKTRGQQVTLSCSPISGHRSVSWYQQTPGQGLQFLFEYFSETQRNKGNFPGRFSGRQFSNSRSEMNVSTLELGDSALYLCASSLGPFGGLNEQFFGPGTRLTVL.

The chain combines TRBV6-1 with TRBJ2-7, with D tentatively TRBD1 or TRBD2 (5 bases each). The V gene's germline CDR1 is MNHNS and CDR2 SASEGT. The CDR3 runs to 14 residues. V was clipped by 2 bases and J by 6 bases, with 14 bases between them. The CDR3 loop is CASSESAERGEQYF. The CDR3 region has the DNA TGTGCCAGCAGTGAAAGCGCGGAGAGGGGCGAGCAGTACTTC.

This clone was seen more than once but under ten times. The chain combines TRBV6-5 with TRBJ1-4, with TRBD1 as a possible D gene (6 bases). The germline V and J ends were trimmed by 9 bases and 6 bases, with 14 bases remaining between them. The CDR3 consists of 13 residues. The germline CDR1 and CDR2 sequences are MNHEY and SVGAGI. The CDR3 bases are TGTGCCAGTGGGGGGACATTAGATGAAAAACTGTTTTTT. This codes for CASGGTLDEKLFF.

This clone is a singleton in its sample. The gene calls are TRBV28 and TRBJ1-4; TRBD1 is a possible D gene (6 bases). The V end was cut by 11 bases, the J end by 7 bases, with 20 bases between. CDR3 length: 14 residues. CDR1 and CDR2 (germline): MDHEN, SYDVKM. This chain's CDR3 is CAVPLREGGEKLFF. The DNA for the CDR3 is TGTGCCGTCCCGCTAAGGGAGGGGGGTGAAAAACTGTTTTTT.

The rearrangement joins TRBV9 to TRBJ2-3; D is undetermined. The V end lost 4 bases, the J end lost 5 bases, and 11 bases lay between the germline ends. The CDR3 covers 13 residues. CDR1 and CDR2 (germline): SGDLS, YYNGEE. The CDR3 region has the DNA TGTGCCAGCAGCCCCAACTGGGAAGATACGCAGTATTTT. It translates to CASSPNWEDTQYF.

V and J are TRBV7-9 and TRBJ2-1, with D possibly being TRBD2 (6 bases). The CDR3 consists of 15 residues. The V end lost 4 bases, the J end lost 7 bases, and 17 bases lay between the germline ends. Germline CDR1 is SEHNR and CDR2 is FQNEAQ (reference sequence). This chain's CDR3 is CASSSQPGTANEQFF. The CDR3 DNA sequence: TGTGCCAGCAGCTCCCAGCCCGGGACTGCTAATGAGCAGTTCTTC.

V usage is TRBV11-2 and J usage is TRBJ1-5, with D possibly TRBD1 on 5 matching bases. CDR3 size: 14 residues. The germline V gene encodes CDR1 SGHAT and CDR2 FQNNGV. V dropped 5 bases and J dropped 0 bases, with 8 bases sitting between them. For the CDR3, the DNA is TGTGCCAGCAGCCCGACAGATAGCAATCAGCCCCAGCATTTT. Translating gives CASSPTDSNQPQHF. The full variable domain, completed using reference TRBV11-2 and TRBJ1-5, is EAGVAQSPRYKIIEKRQSVAFWCNPISGHATLYWYQQILGQGPKLLIQFQNNGVVDDSQLPKDRFSAERLKGVDSTLKIQPAKLEDSAVYLCASSPTDSNQPQHFGDGTRLSIL.

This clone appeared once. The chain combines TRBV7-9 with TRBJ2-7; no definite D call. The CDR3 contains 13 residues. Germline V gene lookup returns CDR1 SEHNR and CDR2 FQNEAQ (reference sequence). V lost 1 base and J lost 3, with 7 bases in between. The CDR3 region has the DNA TGTGCCAGCAGCTTAGACGGATACTACGAGCAGTACTTC. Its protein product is CASSLDGYYEQYF.

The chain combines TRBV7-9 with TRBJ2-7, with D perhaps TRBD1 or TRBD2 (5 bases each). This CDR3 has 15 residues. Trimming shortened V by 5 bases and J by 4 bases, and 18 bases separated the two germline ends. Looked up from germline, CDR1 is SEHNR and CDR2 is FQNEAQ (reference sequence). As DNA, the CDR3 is TGTGCCAGCAGCGCTATAAGGGACCTGCCTTACGAGCAGTACTTC. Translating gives CASSAIRDLPYEQYF.

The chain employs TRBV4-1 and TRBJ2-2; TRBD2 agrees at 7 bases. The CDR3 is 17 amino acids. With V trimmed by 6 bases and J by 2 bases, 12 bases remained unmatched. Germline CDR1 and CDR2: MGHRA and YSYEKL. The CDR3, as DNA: TGCGCCAGCAGTCAGGTCGTAGGAGCGGGAAACACCGGGGAGCTGTTTTTT. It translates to CASSQVVGAGNTGELFF.

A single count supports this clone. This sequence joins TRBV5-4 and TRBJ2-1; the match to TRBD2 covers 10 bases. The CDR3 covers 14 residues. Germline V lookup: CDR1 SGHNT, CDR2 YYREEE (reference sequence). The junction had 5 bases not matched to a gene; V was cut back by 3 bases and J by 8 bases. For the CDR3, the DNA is TGTGCCAGCAGCTATCTAGCGGGAGTCCATGAGCAGTTCTTC. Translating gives CASSYLAGVHEQFF.

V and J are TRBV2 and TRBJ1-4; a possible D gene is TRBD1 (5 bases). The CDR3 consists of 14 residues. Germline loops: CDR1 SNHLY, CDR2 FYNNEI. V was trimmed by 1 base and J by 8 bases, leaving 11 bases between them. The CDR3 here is CASSEGRGGEKLFF. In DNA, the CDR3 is TGTGCCAGCAGTGAAGGAAGGGGTGGGGAAAAACTGTTTTTT.

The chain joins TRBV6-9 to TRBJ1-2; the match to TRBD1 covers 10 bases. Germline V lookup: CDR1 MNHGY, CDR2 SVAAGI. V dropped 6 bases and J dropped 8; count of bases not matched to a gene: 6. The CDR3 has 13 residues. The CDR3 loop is CASSDRGRDGYTF. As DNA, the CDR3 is TGTGCCAGCAGCGACAGGGGGCGCGACGGCTACACCTTC.

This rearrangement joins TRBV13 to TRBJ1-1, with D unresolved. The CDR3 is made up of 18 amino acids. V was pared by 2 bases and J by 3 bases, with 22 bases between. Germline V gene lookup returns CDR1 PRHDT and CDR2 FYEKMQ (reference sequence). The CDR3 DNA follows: TGTGCCAGCAGCTTAAATAGGAACCTATCTCCTTGGGACACTGAAGCTTTCTTT. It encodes CASSLNRNLSPWDTEAFF.

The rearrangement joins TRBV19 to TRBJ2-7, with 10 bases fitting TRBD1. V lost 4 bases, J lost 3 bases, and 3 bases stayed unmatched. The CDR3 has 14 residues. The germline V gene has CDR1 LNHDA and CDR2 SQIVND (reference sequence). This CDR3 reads CASSSRDRGYEQYF. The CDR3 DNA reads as TGTGCCAGTAGTAGCAGGGACAGGGGCTACGAGCAGTACTTC.

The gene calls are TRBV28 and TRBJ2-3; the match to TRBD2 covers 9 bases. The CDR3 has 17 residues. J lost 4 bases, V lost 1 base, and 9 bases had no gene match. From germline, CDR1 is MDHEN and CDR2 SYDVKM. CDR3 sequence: CASSLFVGTSSADTQYF. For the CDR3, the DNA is TGTGCCAGCAGTTTATTCGTCGGGACTAGCTCCGCAGATACGCAGTATTTT.